Below are 14 T cell receptor beta chains sequenced from a single sample in a study of regulatory T cells in long-lasting Graves disease. Time point given: newly diagnosed GD, antithyroid drugs for less than 3 months. PBMC-derived RNA was used for the TCR library. Library construction for TCR beta used iRepertoire HTBI primers and Arm-PCR of CDR3 regions. TCRdb re-called the multiplex PCR reads through MiXCR, storing one row per CDR3 protein. The table includes about 620,000 distinct CDR3 sequences, approximately 15% detected once. This sample also belongs to another study, concerning T cells in Graves' hyperthyroidism and ophthalmopathy.

Source: peripheral blood mononuclear cells (PBMCs), taken at new diagnosis, from a patient treated with antithyroid drugs. These receptors were obtained from a woman in her twenties or thirties with Graves disease.

There are many counts of this clonotype. The J gene is TRBJ2-3, the V gene TRBV28; TRBD1 aligns across 9 bases. The CDR3 has 15 residues. V was clipped by 4 bases and J by 4 bases; unmatched bases: 6. In germline, CDR1 is MDHEN, CDR2 SYDVKM. This chain's CDR3 is CASSYSDRGADTQYF. The CDR3 DNA is TGTGCCAGCAGTTATTCCGACAGGGGGGCAGATACGCAGTATTTT.

This clonotype has only one observation. The genes are TRBV19 and TRBJ1-4; D is unclear. Trimming stripped 8 bases from V and 8 bases from J, with 21 bases between. This CDR3 spans 15 amino acids. Germline lookup yields CDR1 LNHDA and CDR2 SQIVND (reference sequence). CDR3 protein: CASASSSGENEKLFF. CDR3 coding DNA: TGTGCCAGTGCCTCTAGTAGTGGGGAGAACGAAAAACTGTTTTTT.

As concerns this clonotype: A junction boundary mismatches the germline segment, possibly from a read error. V is TRBV5-1 and J is TRBJ2-1; D uncertain. Per germline, CDR1 SGHRS and CDR2 YFSETQ. The CDR3 length is 16 residues. The CDR3 is CASTLMARKSYNEQFF. DNA of the CDR3: TGCGCCAGCACCTTGATGGCGCGCAAATCCTACAATGAGCAGTTCTTC.

The chain joins TRBV20-1 to TRBJ2-2; tentatively, D is TRBD1 or TRBD2 (5 bases each). From germline, CDR1 is DFQATT and CDR2 SNEGSKA (reference sequence). V shed 0 bases and J shed 4 bases, with 18 bases lying between them. The CDR3 contains 17 residues. CDR3: CSARDSLRGPVTGELFF. The CDR3 bases are TGCAGTGCTAGAGATTCTTTACGGGGACCAGTCACCGGGGAGCTGTTTTTT.

This rearrangement joins TRBV25-1 to TRBJ2-6; TRBD1 matches at 7 bases. This CDR3 has 17 amino acids. Germline V CDR1 and CDR2: MGHDK, SYGVNS. The V segment lost 5 bases and the J segment 0 bases; nucleotides outside the gene matches: 7. CDR3 coding DNA: TGTGCCAGCAGTCAGACAGGGTTCAGCTCTGGGGCCAACGTCCTGACTTTC. Its protein product is CASSQTGFSSGANVLTF. Full variable domain (missing parts from reference TRBV25-1 and TRBJ2-6): EADIYQTPRYLVIGTGKKITLECSQTMGHDKMYWYQQDPGMELHLIHYSYGVNSTEKGDLSSESTVSRIRTEHFPLTLESARPSHTSQYLCASSQTGFSSGANVLTFGAGSRLTVL.

About this clonotype: A much larger clone sits a single nucleotide away, making a read error possible. The chain is built from TRBV11-1 and TRBJ1-5, with 12 bases fitting TRBD1. CDR3 length equals 15 residues. After removal of 3 bases from V and 6 bases from J, the junction contained 3 bases not matched to a gene. Germline values: CDR1 SGHAT, CDR2 FQDESV (reference sequence). For the CDR3, the DNA is TGTGCCAGCAGCTTGGGACAGGGGGCGTTTCAGCCCCAGCATTTT. Its translation: CASSLGQGAFQPQHF.

The CDR3 sequence: CASSVALGMSSYNEQFF. For the CDR3, the DNA is TGTGCCAGCAGCGTAGCCCTCGGCATGAGCTCCTACAATGAGCAGTTCTTC. The rearrangement links TRBV9 to TRBJ2-1; D is unclear. The length of the CDR3 is 17 residues. Between the trimmed V and J ends, which lost 0 bases and 0 bases, there was a span of 13 bases. The germline CDR1 and CDR2 sequences are SGDLS and YYNGEE.

This clonotype was counted ten times or more. The gene calls are TRBV19 and TRBJ1-4; no clear D gene. Germline CDR1 and CDR2: LNHDA and SQIVND (reference sequence). V gave up 11 bases and J gave up 6 bases, with 19 bases separating them. This CDR3 is built from 14 residues. This CDR3 reads CASKEGRSHEKLFF. In DNA form, the CDR3 reads TGTGCCTCGAAAGAAGGAAGAAGCCATGAAAAACTGTTTTTT.

This clonotype was found many times. The CDR3 spells CASSWDRTNARNYEQYF. The CDR3 region has the DNA TGTGCCAGCAGTTGGGACAGAACCAACGCACGGAACTACGAGCAGTACTTC. This chain connects TRBV28 to TRBJ2-7; the match to TRBD1 covers 7 bases. The V gene end was trimmed by 4 bases and the J gene end by 3 bases; junction bases not matched to a gene: 15. The length of the CDR3 is 17 residues. Per the germline V gene, CDR1 is MDHEN and CDR2 is SYDVKM.

V is TRBV14 and J is TRBJ1-3, with 7 bases lining up with TRBD1. J was trimmed by 4 bases and V by 1 base; bases with no gene match: 13. The germline gives CDR1 SGHDN, CDR2 FVKESK. The CDR3 contains 18 residues. The chain's CDR3 is CASSQVVFLGTAGNTIYF. The CDR3, as DNA: TGTGCCAGCAGCCAAGTAGTTTTTTTGGGGACAGCAGGAAACACCATATATTTT.

This clonotype was picked up a small number of times. This chain connects TRBV11-2 to TRBJ2-1, with 10 bases fitting TRBD2. The CDR3 loop spans 16 amino acids. Germline assignment: CDR1 SGHAT and CDR2 FQNNGV. The junction had 7 bases not matched to a gene; V was cut back by 5 bases and J by 3 bases. The DNA of the CDR3 is TGTGCCAGCAGCACCACGGGACTAGCGTTCTACAATGAGCAGTTCTTC. This translates into CASSTTGLAFYNEQFF. Together with reference TRBV11-2 and TRBJ2-1, the CDR3 gives the full variable domain: EAGVAQSPRYKIIEKRQSVAFWCNPISGHATLYWYQQILGQGPKLLIQFQNNGVVDDSQLPKDRFSAERLKGVDSTLKIQPAKLEDSAVYLCASSTTGLAFYNEQFFGPGTRLTVL.

The gene calls are TRBV5-1 and TRBJ2-7; TRBD1 aligns across 7 bases. V lost 0 bases, J lost 12 bases, and 12 bases stayed unmatched. The CDR3 is 14 amino acids. Germline assignment: CDR1 SGHRS and CDR2 YFSETQ. This chain's CDR3 is CASSLGLQGLYLYF. The CDR3 DNA reads TGCGCCAGCAGCTTGGGACTACAGGGGCTTTACCTGTACTTC.

The chain couples TRBV11-2 to TRBJ2-3, with 7 bases matching TRBD1. Germline CDR1 and CDR2: SGHAT and FQNNGV. J was trimmed by 4 bases and V by 5 bases; bases with no gene match: 12. CDR3 length: 16 residues. The CDR3: CASSTYRGARADTQYF. The CDR3, as DNA: TGTGCCAGCAGCACGTACAGGGGCGCTAGGGCAGATACGCAGTATTTT.

This sequence joins TRBV20-1 and TRBJ2-2; D perhaps matches TRBD2 (6 bases). The CDR3 covers 16 residues. The V gene lost 7 bases and the J gene lost 2 bases, with 20 bases spanning the gap. Germline assignment: CDR1 DFQATT and CDR2 SNEGSKA (reference sequence). The CDR3 sequence: CSGVDPLATNTGELFF. CDR3 bases: TGCAGTGGGGTCGATCCGCTAGCGACTAACACCGGGGAGCTGTTTTTT.